The source of this TCR beta chain is a study of blood T cell repertoires in COVID-19. Across the whole study: The origin of the acute and convalescent COVID-19 samples was the United States, Italy and Spain. Nucleic acid was either cDNA or gDNA, and it came from T cells, B-cell-depleted T cells, or PBMCs.

As for this clone: Other nucleotide sequences from this sample produce the same CDR3.

Germline CDR1 reads GTSNPN; CDR2 reads SVGIG (reference sequence). The CDR3 spans 13 residues. Trimming left V 3 bases short and J 3 bases short, with 9 bases between. Authors' data handling: Counts of nucleated cells, estimated from reference gene primer amplification, were obtained. Assay: immunoSEQ multiplex PCR; the TCRdb copy retains only in-frame clones and omits some. Clone size and the V and J calls come from that table; the DNA yielded D and trimming. The table lists around 200,000 clones, around 84% of them singletons, with about an eighth in the top ten. V and J are TRBV30 and TRBJ1-5, with a weak D call TRBD1 (5 bases). The sequence derives from a man aged 25 to 40 with active or convalescent COVID-19. The sequenced sample was peripheral blood. The chain's CDR3 is CAWSRQSNQPQHF. In DNA, the CDR3 is TGTGCCTGGAGCCGACAGTCCAATCAGCCCCAGCATTTT.